These T cell receptor beta chains were read from a single sample in a study of cytomegalovirus exposure and HLA in healthy donors. Only in-frame clones appear in the TCRdb table, and some are missing; sequencing was by immunoSEQ multiplex PCR. The top ten clones hold around 1.8% of a sample with 140,000 or so clones, around 59% of them seen once. Material: PBMCs. These receptors were obtained from a male donor in good health and CMV-seronegative. Each CDR3 is given with its conserved first and last residue. Fields, in order: D gene, clone size, V gene, J gene, CDR3 DNA, CDR3 protein. A D gene is named only where the DNA matches it firmly. The size field is filled for only some rows; it gives once, few, many or a size class.

>TRBD1|-|TRBV7-3|TRBJ2-1
TGTGCCAGCAGCAAGGACAGGGCCGGCGATGAGCAGTTCTTC
CASSKDRAGDEQFF
>TRBD2|-|TRBV29-1|TRBJ2-1
TGCAGCGGGCAGGGACTAGCGGGGGTCAGTGACCAGTTCTTC
CSGQGLAGVSDQFF
>-|few|TRBV14|TRBJ2-1
TGTGCCAGCAGCCAACTTGATAGCTCCTACAATGAGCAGTTCTTC
CASSQLDSSYNEQFF
>TRBD1|-|TRBV2|TRBJ1-2
TGTGCCAGCAGACCGGCGGGGACAGCCGGCTACCCCTTC
CASRPAGTAGYPF
>-|-|TRBV29-1|TRBJ2-7
TGCAGCGTTGAGGGGGGATCGGGGCTATCCTACGAGCAGTACTTC
CSVEGGSGLSYEQYF
>-|-|TRBV29-1|TRBJ1-2
TGCAGCGTTGAAACAGGCAGTTATGGCTACACCTTC
CSVETGSYGYTF
>-|-|TRBV30|TRBJ1-2
TGTGCCTGGTACAGTGGGGCTGTGGGTTATGGCTACACCTTC
CAWYSGAVGYGYTF
>TRBD1|once|TRBV9|TRBJ2-5
TGTGCCAGCAGCGTTCGGGACAGGGCCCAAGAGACCCAGTACTTC
CASSVRDRAQETQYF
>-|few|TRBV28|TRBJ2-7
TGTGCCAGCAGTTTGCAACAGGGAACCGAGCAGTACTTC
CASSLQQGTEQYF
>-|-|TRBV10-3|TRBJ1-3
TGTGCCATCAGTGCGGTGGACTACTCTGGAAACACCATATATTTT
CAISAVDYSGNTIYF
>TRBD1|-|TRBV4-1|TRBJ1-5
TGCGCCAGCAGCCAAGCTGGGTGGACAGGGTCTAATCAGCCCCAGCATTTT
CASSQAGWTGSNQPQHF
>TRBD1|-|TRBV7-6|TRBJ2-3
TGTGCCAGCAGCTTGTTTTCGGGACAGATCACAGATACGCAGTATTTT
CASSLFSGQITDTQYF
>TRBD1|-|TRBV10-3|TRBJ2-1
TGTGCCATCGGGGGACAGGGCGGCGGGGGCCTCTTC
CAIGGQGGGGLF
>-|-|TRBV14|TRBJ2-5
TGTGCCAGCAGCCAAAATCATTACCAAGAGACCCAGTACTTC
CASSQNHYQETQYF
>-|-|TRBV28|TRBJ1-5
TGTGCCAGCAGCCTCGATTCGCGGTACAGCAATCAGCCCCAGCATTTT
CASSLDSRYSNQPQHF
>TRBD1|-|TRBV7-3|TRBJ2-5
TGTGCCAGCAGCGTGGACAGGGGGACGCAAGAGACCCAGTACTTC
CASSVDRGTQETQYF